The clone carrying this TCR beta chain was counted at least ten times. The antigen is not known. Diagnoses were made from clinical symptoms, serum measures (thyroxine and TRAb), thyroid ultrasound and orbital computed tomography. The V segment lost 6 bases and the J segment 3 bases; nucleotides outside the gene matches: 7. Germline-derived CDR1 and CDR2 are MNHNS and SASEGT. This CDR3 has 15 amino acids. Amplified TCR beta CDR3 regions derived from RNA transcripts. A first-round RT-PCR of the TCR CDR3 used the HTBI primer set. One entry per CDR3 protein, called by TCRdb with MiXCR from the multiplex PCR reads. This table has about 400,000 distinct CDR3 sequences, 15% to 19% appearing once. The record originates from a study of T cells in Graves' hyperthyroidism and ophthalmopathy. General study findings and limits: Ophthalmopathy, which appeared later, was predicted by the model a median roughly 6.5 months before onset.

This chain joins TRBV6-1 and TRBJ2-2, with 7 bases lining up with TRBD1. The material sequenced was blood. This TCR was recovered from a woman aged 18-29 years with Graves' hyperthyroidism that later progressed to Graves' ophthalmopathy. DNA for the CDR3: TGTGCCAGCAGATCGGGACAGCGATACACCGGGGAGCTGTTTTTT. Its translation: CASRSGQRYTGELFF.